The rows below give T cell receptor beta chains drawn from one sample of a study of cytomegalovirus exposure and HLA in healthy donors. The method was immunoSEQ multiplex PCR; TCRdb's version includes in-frame clones alone and lacks a portion of them. This sample carries roughly 180,000 clones, around 83% of them seen once, and the ten largest clones take under 1.5%. The sample comprised PBMCs. Receptors were obtained from a girl aged 2-10 years in good health and CMV-seropositive. Each CDR3 is given with its conserved first and last residue. D genes are given only for firm matches. For some rows the clone size is stated as once, few or many, or as a class when expanded; others skip it.

v_call,d_call,j_call,clone_size,cdr3_nt,cdr3_aa
TRBV5-6,.,TRBJ2-2,.,TGTGCCAGCAGCTTGAGTTGGGGGGACACCGGGGAGCTGTTTTTT,CASSLSWGDTGELFF
TRBV6-5,TRBD1,TRBJ1-1,.,TGTGCCAGCAGTTCTACCGGGACAGTTAACACTGAAGCTTTCTTT,CASSSTGTVNTEAFF
TRBV15,.,TRBJ1-2,.,TGTGCCACCAGCAGAGAACCTACAGATAACTATGGCTACACCTTC,CATSREPTDNYGYTF
TRBV15,.,TRBJ1-2,.,TGTGCCACCAGCAGAAGCCTAGCCGCGGGGTATGGCTACACCTTC,CATSRSLAAGYGYTF
TRBV4-1,TRBD2,TRBJ2-4,.,TGCGCCAGCAGTCTAAACCCCCTAGCGGGGGCCATTCAGTACTTC,CASSLNPLAGAIQYF
TRBV4-1,.,TRBJ1-5,few,TGCGCCAGCAGCCGGCGGTATCCCGGTTACGATCAGCCCCAGCATTTT,CASSRRYPGYDQPQHF
TRBV29-1,.,TRBJ1-2,.,TGCAGCGTTGAATCGACAGCTTATGGCTACACCTTC,CSVESTAYGYTF
TRBV6-5,TRBD2,TRBJ2-7,.,TGTGCCAGCAGGCCGGGGGGGGTACGGGGCTACGAGCAGTACTTC,CASRPGGVRGYEQYF
TRBV28,.,TRBJ1-2,.,TGTGCCAGCAGTTTTGGCAGGGGACCGAGCTATGGCTACACCTTC,CASSFGRGPSYGYTF
TRBV7-9,TRBD1,TRBJ2-1,.,TGTGCCAGCAGCTCTCGGACAGGGACTGAGCAGTTCTTC,CASSSRTGTEQFF